These 14 T cell receptor beta chains were sequenced from one sample in a study of blood T cell repertoires in COVID-19. Here immunoSEQ multiplex PCR was the method, and the copy in TCRdb shows in-frame clones only, minus some. The sample contains about 130,000 clones, roughly 84% of which appear only once. Sequencing input: peripheral blood. Receptor source: a woman aged 25 to 39 who had recovered from COVID-19.

This clone has a single count. The chain has TRBV7-2 and TRBJ1-2, with TRBD1 matching 10 bases. Per the germline V gene, CDR1 is SGHTA and CDR2 is FQGNSA. Losses at the gene ends were 1 base for V and 2 bases for J; bases not matched to a gene: 4. The CDR3 consists of 16 residues. CDR3 in DNA: TGTGCCAGCAGCTTAGGGGACAGGGGTTCAAACTATGGCTACACCTTC. Translated, it gives CASSLGDRGSNYGYTF.

The J gene is TRBJ1-1, the V gene TRBV27, with TRBD1 matching 8 bases. The junction had 2 bases not matched to a gene; V was cut back by 5 bases and J by 0 bases. The CDR3 runs to 14 residues. Germline V gene sequence: CDR1 MNHEY, CDR2 SMNVEV (reference sequence). The CDR3 nucleotides are TGTGCCAGCAGTCTGACAGGGGTGAACACTGAAGCTTTCTTT. Translating it yields CASSLTGVNTEAFF.

J is TRBJ2-7 and V is TRBV3-1 (or the pseudogene TRBV3-2), with D possibly being TRBD2 (5 bases). Germline V gene data show CDR1 as LGHDT and CDR2 as YNNKEL (reference sequence). V lost 4 bases to trimming and J lost 5 bases, with 15 bases between them. The CDR3 is 14 residues long. The CDR3 reads CASSLASLEDEQYF. In DNA, the CDR3 is TGTGCCAGCAGCCTAGCGTCTCTTGAGGACGAGCAGTACTTC.

The V call is TRBV7-2, the J call TRBJ2-2; 9 nucleotides agree with TRBD1. This CDR3 has 17 amino acids. Germline V gene lookup returns CDR1 SGHTA and CDR2 FQGNSA. The V gene end was trimmed by 2 bases and the J gene end by 6 bases; junction bases not matched to a gene: 10. The CDR3 DNA sequence: TGTGCCAGCAGCTTAAGACAGGGGGTCCCAGCCCCCGGGGAGCTGTTTTTT. Translating it yields CASSLRQGVPAPGELFF.

The chain joins TRBV11-2 to TRBJ2-7; D perhaps matches TRBD2 (6 bases). The CDR3 loop spans 15 amino acids. Trimming shortened V by 5 bases and J by 0 bases, and 14 bases separated the two germline ends. Germline CDR1 SGHAT, CDR2 FQNNGV. The CDR3, as DNA: TGTGCCAGCAGCCTCAGGGAGGCGGCCTCCTACGAGCAGTACTTC. This encodes CASSLREAASYEQYF. The complete variable domain, with remaining parts taken from reference TRBV11-2 and TRBJ2-7, reads EAGVAQSPRYKIIEKRQSVAFWCNPISGHATLYWYQQILGQGPKLLIQFQNNGVVDDSQLPKDRFSAERLKGVDSTLKIQPAKLEDSAVYLCASSLREAASYEQYFGPGTRLTVT.

The chain links TRBV7-9 to TRBJ2-7, with 9 bases that match TRBD1. The CDR3 totals 15 residues. Germline-derived CDR1 and CDR2 are SEHNR and FQNEAQ (reference sequence). The trim removed 6 bases at V and 2 bases at J, leaving 8 bases unmatched. The CDR3 coding sequence is TGTGCCAGCAGGCCTGGACAGGGGCCGACCTACGAGCAGTACTTC. It specifies CASRPGQGPTYEQYF.

J is TRBJ2-3 and V is TRBV6-5; TRBD2 matches at 8 bases. This CDR3 region has 16 residues. Trimming removed 4 bases from V and 2 bases from J; junction bases left unmatched: 8. CDR1 MNHEY and CDR2 SVGAGI come from the germline V gene. CDR3 nucleotide sequence: TGTGCCAGCAGTTCCCTTTGGACTAGCTCCACAGATACGCAGTATTTT. Protein sequence: CASSSLWTSSTDTQYF.

The V gene is TRBV2, the J gene TRBJ2-1; 9 nucleotides line up with TRBD2. Per the germline V gene, CDR1 is SNHLY and CDR2 is FYNNEI. J lost 0 bases, V lost 9 bases, and 3 bases had no gene match. The CDR3 contains 14 residues. Here the CDR3 DNA reads TGTGCCAGTATTAGCGGGGGCTCCTACAATGAGCAGTTCTTC. It is translated as CASISGGSYNEQFF.

The gene calls are TRBV2 and TRBJ2-7; D perhaps matches TRBD2 (6 bases). The V gene lost 8 bases and the J gene lost 2 bases, with 13 bases spanning the gap. CDR1 and CDR2 from the germline V gene are SNHLY and FYNNEI. The CDR3 totals 13 residues. The CDR3 region is CASGGVVPYEQYF. In nucleotides, the CDR3 is TGTGCCAGCGGCGGGGTTGTCCCCTACGAGCAGTACTTC.

The chain uses TRBV6-5 and TRBJ2-7, with 8 bases lining up with TRBD1. This CDR3 is built from 13 residues. The germline V gene has CDR1 MNHEY and CDR2 SVGAGI. After removal of 6 bases from V and 5 bases from J, the junction contained 6 bases not matched to a gene. CDR3 nucleotides: TGTGCCAGCAGATGGACAGGGATCGACGAGCAGTACTTC. Protein product: CASRWTGIDEQYF.

J is TRBJ2-1 and V is TRBV2, with a tentative D call TRBD2 (5 bases). Trimming stripped 10 bases from V and 5 bases from J, with 18 bases between. This CDR3 has 14 residues. The germline CDR1 and CDR2 sequences are SNHLY and FYNNEI. DNA for the CDR3: TGTGCCACCTTTGGCGGGTATTGGGACAATGAGCAGTTCTTC. The encoded protein is CATFGGYWDNEQFF.

V is TRBV5-5 and J is TRBJ2-1; possibly TRBD2 for D (6 bases). Germline-derived CDR1 and CDR2 are SGHKS and YYEKEE (reference sequence). V dropped 1 base and J dropped 7 bases, with 12 bases sitting between them. The CDR3 covers 14 residues. This CDR3 is CASSLFSGENEQFF. Here the CDR3 DNA reads TGTGCCAGCAGCTTGTTTTCGGGGGAGAATGAGCAGTTCTTC. The variable domain in full, with the rest retrieved from reference TRBV5-5 and TRBJ2-1, is DAGVTQSPTHLIKTRGQQVTLRCSPISGHKSVSWYQQVLGQGPQFIFQYYEKEERGRGNFPDRFSARQFPNYSSELNVNALLLGDSALYLCASSLFSGENEQFFGPGTRLTVL.

V gene TRBV7-9 combines with J gene TRBJ1-1; D may be TRBD1 (5 bases). Looked up from germline, CDR1 is SEHNR and CDR2 is FQNEAQ (reference sequence). Trimming pared 3 bases from V and 0 bases from J, leaving 8 bases between. This CDR3 comprises 14 residues. The DNA of the CDR3 is TGTGCCAGCAGCTTTCGGGGGTTGAACACTGAAGCTTTCTTT. This encodes CASSFRGLNTEAFF.

The chain uses TRBV11-3 and TRBJ2-5, with a weak D call TRBD2 (6 bases). V shed 4 bases and J shed 5 bases, with 11 bases lying between them. Germline CDR1 is SGHNT and CDR2 is YENEEA. The CDR3 runs to 13 residues. The CDR3 reads CASSSTSTETQYF. The CDR3 region has the DNA TGTGCCAGCAGCTCGACTAGTACTGAGACCCAGTACTTC.